Below are 28 T cell receptor beta chains sequenced from a single sample in a study of Ad26.COV2.S vaccination and SARS-CoV-2 variants. Treatment of the sample: about 20 received Ad26.COV2.S at low or high dose, single or two shots; several received placebo; per-sample allocation not given. Each sample was drawn 63 days after the first injection (of vaccine or placebo). Generated by immunoSEQ multiplex PCR, the TCRdb table keeps only in-frame clones and is missing some. The table lists roughly 300,000 clones, about nine tenths of them singletons. This sample comprised peripheral blood, obtained in a trial of Ad26.COV2.S vaccine versus placebo. All receptors derive from a person between 18 and 59 years old who received the Ad26.COV2.S COVID-19 vaccine or a placebo.

The genes are TRBV2 and TRBJ2-2; either TRBD1 or TRBD2 may fit D (6 bases each). V lost 6 bases, J lost 4 bases, and 15 bases lay in between. CDR3 length: 15 amino acids. Germline V gives CDR1 SNHLY, CDR2 FYNNEI. This CDR3 is CASSLQEGGTGELFF. CDR3 nucleotide sequence: TGTGCCAGCAGCCTACAGGAGGGGGGCACCGGGGAGCTGTTTTTT.

This clone was detected a few times. This chain links TRBV3-1 (or the pseudogene TRBV3-2) with TRBJ1-1; D remains ambiguous. CDR3 length: 13 residues. The V end lost 6 bases, the J end lost 4 bases, and 12 bases lay between the germline ends. From germline, CDR1 is LGHDT and CDR2 YNNKEL (reference sequence). CDR3 sequence reads: CASSHLRSTEAFF. As DNA, the CDR3 is TGTGCCAGCAGTCATCTCAGGAGCACTGAAGCTTTCTTT.

V and J are TRBV7-2 and TRBJ1-5; D is undetermined. Deletions cut 2 bases from V and 2 bases from J, with 7 bases between. The CDR3 is 14 amino acids. Germline CDR1 reads SGHTA; CDR2 reads FQGNSA. The CDR3, as DNA: TGTGCCAGCAGCTTAAGTAGGGGCAATCAGCCCCAGCATTTT. Translating it yields CASSLSRGNQPQHF.

This clone was picked up one time. This sequence joins TRBV6-5 and TRBJ2-1; TRBD1 aligns across 10 bases. V trimming: 7 bases; J trimming: 4 bases; junction bases outside the gene matches: 7. This CDR3 contains 15 residues. Germline V gives CDR1 MNHEY, CDR2 SVGAGI. CDR3 loop: CASTPGDRGYNEQFF. The CDR3, as DNA: TGTGCCAGCACCCCTGGGGACAGGGGATACAATGAGCAGTTCTTC.

The CDR3 sequence: CASSLWAGQETQYF. For the CDR3, the DNA is TGTGCCAGCAGTTTATGGGCGGGTCAAGAGACCCAGTACTTC. This chain connects TRBV27 to TRBJ2-5; TRBD2 is a possible D gene (5 bases). This CDR3 is built from 14 residues. Germline-derived CDR1 and CDR2 are MNHEY and SMNVEV (reference sequence). V gave up 1 base and J gave up 2 bases, with 8 bases separating them.

This chain connects TRBV29-1 to TRBJ2-7; 7 bases agree with TRBD1. The CDR3 contains 14 residues. With V trimmed by 7 bases and J by 0 bases, 9 bases remained unmatched. Germline CDR1 reads SQVTM; CDR2 reads ANQGSEA. The CDR3 loop reads CSALGDRSSYEQYF. CDR3 nucleotides: TGCAGCGCTTTGGGGGACAGATCCTCCTACGAGCAGTACTTC.

This clone was seen only a few times. The rearrangement uses TRBV5-4 and TRBJ2-5; TRBD1 might be the D (5 bases). CDR1 is SGHNT, CDR2 YYREEE, per germline (reference sequence). Trimming shortened V by 3 bases and J by 1 base, and 10 bases separated the two germline ends. The CDR3 runs 14 residues. CDR3 in DNA: TGTGCCAGCAGCTCCAGGGCCCTCCAAGAGACCCAGTACTTC. It specifies CASSSRALQETQYF.

The gene calls are TRBV18 and TRBJ2-7; tentative D call: TRBD1 (6 bases). V was trimmed by 0 bases and J by 3 bases, leaving 12 bases between them. The CDR3 has 15 amino acids. Germline V gene lookup returns CDR1 KGHSH and CDR2 LQKENI. This CDR3 reads CASSPPSQGVYEQYF. In nucleotides, the CDR3 is TGTGCCAGCTCACCACCATCACAGGGCGTCTACGAGCAGTACTTC.

V is TRBV5-6 and J is TRBJ1-2; no definite D call. Germline V gene data show CDR1 as SGHDT and CDR2 as YYEEEE. Trimming stripped 4 bases from V and 1 base from J, with 17 bases between. This CDR3 spans 16 amino acids. The CDR3 bases are TGTGCCAGCAGCCCTCGACTAAGACGGATTAACTATGGCTACACCTTC. Its translation: CASSPRLRRINYGYTF.

J is TRBJ2-1 and V is TRBV5-4; TRBD2 agrees at 8 bases. V was clipped by 0 bases and J by 4 bases; unmatched bases: 6. The length of the CDR3 is 16 residues. Germline CDR1 is SGHNT and CDR2 is YYREEE (reference sequence). CDR3 region: CASSLAPSGSYNEQFF. In DNA form, the CDR3 reads TGTGCCAGCAGCTTGGCCCCCAGCGGGAGTTACAATGAGCAGTTCTTC.

The CDR3 loop is CASSSSGTGHPEQYF. CDR3 coding DNA: TGCGCCAGCAGCTCCTCCGGGACAGGGCATCCCGAGCAGTACTTC. The chain has TRBV5-1 and TRBJ2-7, with TRBD1 identical over 9 bases. Losses at the gene ends were 3 bases for V and 6 bases for J; bases not matched to a gene: 10. The CDR3 contains 15 residues. Germline loops: CDR1 SGHRS, CDR2 YFSETQ.

The genes are TRBV3-1 (or the pseudogene TRBV3-2) and TRBJ1-3; 12 bases match TRBD1. Germline assignment: CDR1 LGHDT and CDR2 YNNKEL (reference sequence). CDR3 length equals 19 residues. The junction had 7 bases not matched to a gene; V was cut back by 1 base and J by 0 bases. In DNA, the CDR3 is TGTGCCAGCAGCCAAGTAGGGGACAGGGGGCCCAACTCTGGAAACACCATATATTTT. This gives the protein CASSQVGDRGPNSGNTIYF.

The genes are TRBV28 and TRBJ1-5, with 10 bases matching TRBD1. Trimming removed 7 bases from V and 6 bases from J; junction bases left unmatched: 6. This CDR3 is built from 14 residues. Germline values: CDR1 MDHEN, CDR2 SYDVKM. DNA of the CDR3: TGTGCCAGCATCCTGACAGGGGGCGGTCAGCCCCAGCATTTT. Translating it yields CASILTGGGQPQHF.

This clone was found once. The chain carries TRBV10-3 and TRBJ2-7, with 7 positions matching TRBD1. Germline-derived CDR1 and CDR2 are ENHRY and SYGVKD. Losses at the gene ends were 7 bases for V and 0 bases for J; bases not matched to a gene: 3. This CDR3 contains 13 residues. In DNA form, the CDR3 reads TGTGCCATCACTGGGGACAGCTCCTACGAGCAGTACTTC. Translating it yields CAITGDSSYEQYF.

V usage is TRBV7-3 and J usage is TRBJ2-6; D is ambiguous. V gave up 5 bases and J gave up 4 bases, with 6 bases separating them. This CDR3 comprises 13 residues. From germline, CDR1 is SGHTA and CDR2 FQGTGA. CDR3 DNA: TGTGCCAGCAGCCCTTCGGGGGCCAACGTCCTGACTTTC. Its protein product is CASSPSGANVLTF. The full variable domain, completed using reference TRBV7-3 and TRBJ2-6, is GAGVSQTPSNKVTEKGKYVELRCDPISGHTALYWYRQSLGQGPEFLIYFQGTGAADDSGLPNDRFFAVRPEGSVSTLKIQRTERGDSAVYLCASSPSGANVLTFGAGSRLTVL.

The chain employs TRBV11-1 and TRBJ2-7; 8 bases line up with TRBD1. This CDR3 region has 12 residues. The junction had 3 bases not matched to a gene; V was cut back by 4 bases and J by 7 bases. CDR1 SGHAT and CDR2 FQDESV come from the germline V gene (reference sequence). CDR3 in DNA: TGTGCCAGCAGCTCCGGACAGGGTGAGCAGTACTTC. Translating gives CASSSGQGEQYF.

The DNA for the CDR3 is TGTGCCAGCAGTTTAATCGGGGTGGAGGACACTGAAGCTTTCTTT. Translation gives CASSLIGVEDTEAFF. The chain joins TRBV28 to TRBJ1-1; D remains ambiguous. V was shortened by 2 bases and J by 3 bases, with 13 bases between the two germline ends. The CDR3 covers 15 residues. CDR1 is MDHEN, CDR2 SYDVKM, per germline.

The V call is TRBV9, the J call TRBJ2-2, with TRBD2 matching 7 bases. V trimming: 4 bases; J trimming: 4 bases; junction bases outside the gene matches: 16. The CDR3 runs 18 residues. Germline CDR1 and CDR2: SGDLS and YYNGEE. The CDR3 is CASSPRGVGGAGTGELFF. The CDR3 DNA reads as TGTGCCAGCAGCCCCCGGGGGGTCGGCGGGGCGGGCACCGGGGAGCTGTTTTTT.

The CDR3, as DNA: TGTGCCAGCAGCTTCGTACAGGGGGGCTCTCTGGGAAACACCATATATTTT. This translates into CASSFVQGGSLGNTIYF. The chain uses TRBV7-9 and TRBJ1-3, with 8 nucleotides matching TRBD1. The J segment lost 4 bases and the V segment lost 3 bases, leaving 11 bases of the junction unmatched. The CDR3 is 17 residues long. Per germline, CDR1 SEHNR and CDR2 FQNEAQ (reference sequence).

This clone was seen only once. This chain links TRBV30 with TRBJ1-2; D remains ambiguous. The germline V and J ends were trimmed by 3 bases and 0 bases, with 5 bases remaining between them. The germline gives CDR1 GTSNPN, CDR2 SVGIG (reference sequence). The CDR3 runs to 12 residues. The CDR3 is CAWSPANYGYTF. CDR3 nucleotide sequence: TGTGCCTGGAGCCCTGCTAACTATGGCTACACCTTC.

The chain carries TRBV27 and TRBJ2-1; D may correspond to TRBD1 or TRBD2 (6 bases each). Trimming cost V 2 bases and J 8 bases, with 16 bases left between them. The CDR3 has 15 residues. Germline lookup yields CDR1 MNHEY and CDR2 SMNVEV (reference sequence). The DNA of the CDR3 is TGTGCCAGCAGTTTAGCCGGGGGCCTCGTGCATGAGCAGTTCTTC. Its translation: CASSLAGGLVHEQFF.

The gene calls are TRBV4-3 and TRBJ1-4; no reliable D call. CDR1 is LGHNA, CDR2 YSLEER, per germline. The CDR3 runs 16 residues. V was shortened by 0 bases and J by 5 bases, with 13 bases between the two germline ends. The CDR3 spells CASSQDSRRTNEKLFF. The CDR3 DNA sequence: TGCGCCAGCAGCCAAGATTCGAGGCGAACGAATGAAAAACTGTTTTTT.

The chain is built from TRBV7-2 and TRBJ2-2; 10 bases agree with TRBD2. Germline V gives CDR1 SGHTA, CDR2 FQGNSA. This CDR3 region has 18 residues. After removal of 5 bases from V and 3 bases from J, the junction contained 12 bases not matched to a gene. In DNA form, the CDR3 reads TGTGCCAGCAGCCAGGGGTGGGGGCTAGCGGGGGACACCGGGGAGCTGTTTTTT. This translates into CASSQGWGLAGDTGELFF.

The genes are TRBV7-2 and TRBJ2-2, with D hard to call. From germline, CDR1 is SGHTA and CDR2 FQGNSA. V was shortened by 4 bases and J by 7 bases, with 22 bases between the two germline ends. The length of the CDR3 is 17 residues. Here the CDR3 DNA reads TGTGCCAGCAGCTCATCAACGATCGATCCTGTCAGCGGGGAGCTGTTTTTT. Translation gives CASSSSTIDPVSGELFF.

This rearrangement joins TRBV15 to TRBJ1-2, with D perhaps TRBD1 (5 bases). Germline V gene sequence: CDR1 LNHNV, CDR2 YYDKDF (reference sequence). V shed 3 bases and J shed 5 bases, with 19 bases lying between them. This CDR3 has 16 residues. CDR3 protein: CATSSHLQGRLYGYTF. CDR3 sequence (DNA): TGTGCCACCAGCAGTCACCTCCAGGGCAGATTGTATGGCTACACCTTC.

V usage is TRBV19 and J usage is TRBJ2-5; TRBD2 matches at 12 bases. V lost 5 bases and J lost 5; bases outside the gene matches: 6. Germline V CDR1 and CDR2: LNHDA, SQIVND (reference sequence). The CDR3 extends over 15 amino acids. CDR3 in amino acids: CASSPTSGGLETQYF. CDR3 DNA sequence: TGTGCCAGTAGTCCGACTAGCGGGGGTTTGGAGACCCAGTACTTC.

The chain has TRBV6-2 or TRBV6-3 and TRBJ2-5, with 9 bases that match TRBD2. Germline assignment: CDR1 MNHEY and CDR2 SVGEGT. The CDR3 runs 16 residues. J lost 1 base, V lost 6 bases, and 9 bases had no gene match. CDR3 protein: CASRYSGAGGQETQYF. The CDR3 region has the DNA TGTGCCAGCAGGTACAGCGGAGCGGGGGGCCAAGAGACCCAGTACTTC.

The chain employs TRBV27 and TRBJ1-1, with a weak D call TRBD1 (6 bases). The CDR3 covers 13 residues. The V and J ends lost 5 bases and 2 bases respectively, with 9 bases between them. Germline V CDR1 and CDR2: MNHEY, SMNVEV (reference sequence). CDR3 in DNA: TGTGCCAGCAGTGTACAGGGTAACACTGAAGCTTTCTTT. As protein: CASSVQGNTEAFF.